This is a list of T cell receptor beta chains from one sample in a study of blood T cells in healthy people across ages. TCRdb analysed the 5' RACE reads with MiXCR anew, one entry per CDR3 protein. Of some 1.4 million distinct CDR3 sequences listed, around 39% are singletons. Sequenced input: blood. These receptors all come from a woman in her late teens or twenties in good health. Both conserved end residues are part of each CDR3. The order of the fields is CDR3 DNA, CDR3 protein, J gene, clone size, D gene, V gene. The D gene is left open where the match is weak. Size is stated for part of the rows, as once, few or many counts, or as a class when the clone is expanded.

TGCGCCAGCAGCCAAGTCCGGAACCTTTATGGCTACACCTTC	CASSQVRNLYGYTF	TRBJ1-2	.	.	TRBV4-1
TGTGCCAGCAGTCCCGGGACTAGCTTCCCCAAAAACATTCAGTACTTC	CASSPGTSFPKNIQYF	TRBJ2-4	.	TRBD2	TRBV27
TGTGCCAGCAGCCCTTCATTCCCAAAACTGTTTTTT	CASSPSFPKLFF	TRBJ1-4	few	.	TRBV14
TGCGCCAGCATAGGGAGGGAGCGGGTCACAGATACGCAGTATTTT	CASIGRERVTDTQYF	TRBJ2-3	.	TRBD2	TRBV5-1
TGTGCCAGCAGCTCATGGCCGGGGGTGGATACGCAGTATTTT	CASSSWPGVDTQYF	TRBJ2-3	.	.	TRBV11-2
TGCAGTGCTAGAGGGGGCGGGTCGGGACAGCCCCAGCATTTT	CSARGGGSGQPQHF	TRBJ1-5	.	.	TRBV20-1
TGCAGTGCTAGATCTCTTCCGGGACAGGGGATGGTCTACGAGCAGTACTTC	CSARSLPGQGMVYEQYF	TRBJ2-7	.	TRBD1	TRBV20-1
TGCAGTGCTAGAGGGGGTTTGACCGGGGAGCTGTTTTTT	CSARGGLTGELFF	TRBJ2-2	.	.	TRBV20-1
TGTGCCGCCAGGGGGGGGGCGGCAGATACGCAGTATTTT	CAARGGAADTQYF	TRBJ2-3	few	.	TRBV11-2
TGTGCCAGCACCCCCACTACAAGCACAGATACGCAGTATTTT	CASTPTTSTDTQYF	TRBJ2-3	.	.	TRBV7-8
TGTGCCAGCAGTTGGGGACCGAAGCTCTACGAGCAGTACTTC	CASSWGPKLYEQYF	TRBJ2-7	few	.	TRBV27
TGCGCCAGCAGCCAAGAGGGCCTACGGGAGACCCAGTACTTC	CASSQEGLRETQYF	TRBJ2-5	.	.	TRBV4-1
TGTGCCAGCAGCGTGGCTAGCGGGGCTCATACGCAGTATTTT	CASSVASGAHTQYF	TRBJ2-3	.	TRBD2	TRBV7-2
TGCAGCGTCCAACCTACTAGCGGGAGAGGTGGTTTCACAGATACGCAGTATTTT	CSVQPTSGRGGFTDTQYF	TRBJ2-3	.	TRBD2	TRBV29-1
TGTGCCAGCAGTCTAAAAGGCCCCGGGACAGGGGGGGATGAGCAGTTCTTC	CASSLKGPGTGGDEQFF	TRBJ2-1	.	TRBD1	TRBV5-5
TGTGCCAGCAGCGTCCGGGTCATCACCACAGATACGCAGTATTTT	CASSVRVITTDTQYF	TRBJ2-3	.	.	TRBV9
TGTGCCGTCTTCACCCTGGCTAGGGGAGATACGCAGTATTTT	CAVFTLARGDTQYF	TRBJ2-3	few	.	TRBV27
TGTGCCAGCAGTGACGCGAACGTAAACTATGGCTACACCTTC	CASSDANVNYGYTF	TRBJ1-2	.	.	TRBV6-6
TGTGCCAGCAGCCCCGTTCGCCGCATAGCGGGAGATCCAGATACGCAGTATTTT	CASSPVRRIAGDPDTQYF	TRBJ2-3	few	TRBD2	TRBV7-7
TGTGCCAGCATTCGGACTGAACAGTACTTC	CASIRTEQYF	TRBJ2-4	few	.	TRBV21-1
TGTGCCACCAGCAGAGGACTAGCGGGAGGTTTTAGTGAGCAGTTCTTC	CATSRGLAGGFSEQFF	TRBJ2-1	few	TRBD2	TRBV15
TGTGCCAGCAGCTCCGCACCGGGACTAGCTGCCGAGCAGTACTTC	CASSSAPGLAAEQYF	TRBJ2-7	.	TRBD2	TRBV7-2
TGCAGTGCCCTACCGTCGGGACAGGGGAATCAGCCCCAGCATTTT	CSALPSGQGNQPQHF	TRBJ1-5	.	TRBD1	TRBV20-1
TGCGCCAGCAGCTTGGAGCCCGGGATTAATTCACCCCTCCACTTT	CASSLEPGINSPLHF	TRBJ1-6	few	.	TRBV5-1
TGCGCCAGCAGCCAAGGCCTATCGGATACGCAGTATTTT	CASSQGLSDTQYF	TRBJ2-3	many	.	TRBV4-1
TGTGCCAGCAGAGGGACTAGCGGGTTCTCCTACAATGAGCAGTTCTTC	CASRGTSGFSYNEQFF	TRBJ2-1	.	TRBD2	TRBV7-2
TGTGCCAGCAGCCAAGCGGTAGCAACCATCCGTGAGCAGTTCTTC	CASSQAVATIREQFF	TRBJ2-1	once	.	TRBV3-1
TGCGCCAGCAGCCCGGGGGGTCAGTACCAAGAGACCCAGTTCTTC	CASSPGGQYQETQFF	TRBJ2-1	.	TRBD2	TRBV4-1
TGTGCCAGCAGCCAAGTTGAGGCGGGGGGACTATATACGCAGTATTTT	CASSQVEAGGLYTQYF	TRBJ2-3	many	TRBD2	TRBV4-2